The 27 T cell receptor beta chains given below trace back to one sample, sequenced in a study of T cells after yellow fever vaccination. One entry per CDR3 protein, called by TCRdb with MiXCR from the 5' RACE reads. The profile covers about 210,000 distinct CDR3 sequences, with approximately 3.2% appearing a single time and around 3% taken by the ten largest. This specimen was CD4+ T cells sorted from PBMCs, taken 10 days after the yellow fever booster vaccination. These receptor sequences come from a man aged 18 to 30 who received the YFV17D yellow fever vaccine.

This chain joins TRBV7-2 and TRBJ2-1; D is undetermined. The CDR3 runs 13 residues. V was pared by 6 bases and J by 9 bases, with 15 bases between. Germline CDR1 is SGHTA and CDR2 is FQGNSA. The CDR3, as DNA: TGTGCCAGCAGGGACCAGCCGGGTGGTGAGCAGTTCTTC. Residues: CASRDQPGGEQFF.

This clonotype was detected ten times or more. The chain combines TRBV15 with TRBJ2-5; D is undetermined. V gave up 0 bases and J gave up 5 bases, with 4 bases separating them. Per the germline V gene, CDR1 is LNHNV and CDR2 is YYDKDF (reference sequence). CDR3 length: 12 amino acids. CDR3 amino acids: CATSRDRETQYF. The CDR3 coding sequence is TGTGCCACCAGCAGAGACCGGGAGACCCAGTACTTC.

The chain is built from TRBV7-2 and TRBJ2-7, with 7 bases fitting TRBD1. Trimming cost V 3 bases and J 2 bases; bases outside gene matches: 7. This CDR3 comprises 15 residues. Germline V gene data show CDR1 as SGHTA and CDR2 as FQGNSA. The CDR3 region has the DNA TGTGCCAGCAGCTTGTCCGGGACAGCAACCTACGAGCAGTACGTC. Residues: CASSLSGTATYEQYV.

V is TRBV5-1 and J is TRBJ1-4, with 7 bases aligning to TRBD1. Germline values: CDR1 SGHRS, CDR2 YFSETQ. This CDR3 comprises 18 residues. J was trimmed by 5 bases and V by 4 bases; bases with no gene match: 17. The CDR3 loop reads CASSRGRRGQLPNEKLFF. CDR3 sequence (DNA): TGCGCCAGCAGCAGAGGGCGAAGGGGACAGCTCCCCAATGAAAAACTGTTTTTT.

There are many counts of this clonotype. The chain recombines TRBV5-1 with TRBJ2-6; D gene unclear. CDR3 length: 16 amino acids. With 3 bases removed from V and 0 bases from J, the gap between germline ends came to 10 bases. Germline CDR1 reads SGHRS; CDR2 reads YFSETQ. CDR3 sequence: CASSSSLDSGANVLTF. The DNA for the CDR3 is TGCGCCAGCAGCTCTTCACTGGACTCTGGGGCCAACGTCCTGACTTTC.

This clonotype was detected ten times or more. V gene TRBV29-1 combines with J gene TRBJ1-4; D is unclear. The CDR3 totals 14 residues. Germline lookup yields CDR1 SQVTM and CDR2 ANQGSEA. V was trimmed by 3 bases and J by 0 bases, leaving 8 bases between them. This CDR3 reads CSVDPVATNEKLFF. The CDR3 region has the DNA TGCAGCGTTGATCCGGTCGCAACTAATGAAAAACTGTTTTTT.

Many counts were recorded for this clonotype. J is TRBJ1-2 and V is TRBV6-5; D is possibly TRBD1 (5 bases). Trimming took 5 bases from V and 3 from J, leaving 13 bases between them. The germline V gene has CDR1 MNHEY and CDR2 SVGAGI. The CDR3 sequence is 14 residues long. The CDR3 is CASSPRQPDYGYTF. The CDR3, as DNA: TGTGCCAGCAGTCCTCGACAGCCTGACTATGGCTACACCTTC.

There are many counts of this clonotype. This rearrangement joins TRBV7-8 to TRBJ2-2; 8 bases map to TRBD2. J gave up 2 bases and V 1 base, and 6 bases lay outside the gene matches. CDR1 SGHVS and CDR2 FQNEAQ come from the germline V gene. The length of the CDR3 is 17 residues. The DNA of the CDR3 is TGTGCCAGCAGCTTAGTCTGGCGGGGGGTAAACACCGGGGAGCTGTTTTTT. Its translation: CASSLVWRGVNTGELFF.

Ten or more counts support this clonotype. The chain joins TRBV7-2 to TRBJ1-5, with 10 bases fitting TRBD1. This CDR3 has 17 amino acids. The J segment lost 7 bases and the V segment lost 2 bases, leaving 11 bases of the junction unmatched. CDR1 is SGHTA and CDR2 is FQGNSA in the germline V gene. This chain's CDR3 is CASSLPTTGGLGQPQHF. As DNA, the CDR3 is TGTGCCAGCAGCTTACCAACGACAGGGGGCTTGGGGCAGCCCCAGCATTTT.

This clonotype was detected a few times. The rearrangement links TRBV7-9 to TRBJ2-5; 7 bases are shared with TRBD2. The CDR3 contains 14 residues. Germline V gene sequence: CDR1 SEHNR, CDR2 FQNEAQ (reference sequence). After removal of 4 bases from V and 5 bases from J, the junction contained 7 bases not matched to a gene. The CDR3 reads CASSSLVGGETQYF. The CDR3 region has the DNA TGTGCCAGCAGCTCCCTTGTGGGAGGGGAGACCCAGTACTTC.

This clonotype was counted a few times. This chain joins TRBV20-1 and TRBJ1-5; possibly TRBD1 for D (6 bases). Germline values: CDR1 DFQATT, CDR2 SNEGSKA (reference sequence). V lost 3 bases and J lost 3, with 12 bases in between. The CDR3 is made up of 14 amino acids. CDR3 bases: TGCAGTGCTAGGTGGGGGGGCAACAATCAGCCCCAGCATTTT. This translates into CSARWGGNNQPQHF.

This clonotype came up a few times. The V call is TRBV6-6, the J call TRBJ2-1; D unresolved. The CDR3 totals 15 residues. The V and J ends lost 4 bases and 4 bases respectively, with 14 bases between them. Germline V gene sequence: CDR1 MNHNY, CDR2 SVGAGI (reference sequence). The CDR3 spells CASSFTGPEYNEQFF. The DNA of the CDR3 is TGTGCCAGCAGTTTCACGGGCCCTGAATACAATGAGCAGTTCTTC.

The chain combines TRBV7-9 with TRBJ2-5; D call uncertain. This CDR3 has 16 amino acids. Trimming stripped 4 bases from V and 9 bases from J, with 24 bases between. Looked up from germline, CDR1 is SEHNR and CDR2 is FQNEAQ (reference sequence). CDR3 nucleotide sequence: TGTGCCAGCAGCTCACCCTTCTACACCCGCAACGGTGCCCAGTACTTC. It specifies CASSSPFYTRNGAQYF.

V usage is TRBV5-1 and J usage is TRBJ1-2; 11 nucleotides align to TRBD1. Germline CDR1 reads SGHRS; CDR2 reads YFSETQ. The length of the CDR3 is 16 residues. After removal of 3 bases from V and 7 bases from J, the junction contained 11 bases not matched to a gene. The CDR3: CASSSPDRGLMFGYTF. For the CDR3, the DNA is TGCGCCAGCAGCTCCCCGGACAGGGGGCTTATGTTTGGCTACACCTTC.

This clonotype has a count of ten or more. The chain combines TRBV4-3 with TRBJ2-1; 8 bases line up with TRBD1. V was pared by 0 bases and J by 3 bases, with 1 base of the junction left unmatched. This CDR3 spans 15 amino acids. The V gene's germline CDR1 is LGHNA and CDR2 YSLEER. The CDR3 loop reads CASSQEQGGYNEQFF. The CDR3 DNA reads as TGCGCCAGCAGCCAAGAACAGGGGGGCTACAATGAGCAGTTCTTC.

V usage is TRBV28 and J usage is TRBJ1-2, with 7 positions matching TRBD1. V shed 6 bases, J shed 5 bases, and the junction held 12 bases outside the gene matches. CDR3 length equals 15 residues. The germline gives CDR1 MDHEN, CDR2 SYDVKM. The CDR3 spells CASSQPPGGRYGYTF. CDR3 in DNA: TGTGCCAGCAGCCAGCCTCCAGGGGGGAGATATGGCTACACCTTC.

This clonotype was recorded at least ten times. V gene TRBV5-1 combines with J gene TRBJ2-3, with a possible D match to TRBD2 (6 bases). Trimming removed 5 bases at V and 2 bases at J, with 18 bases between. In germline, CDR1 is SGHRS, CDR2 YFSETQ. This CDR3 is built from 16 residues. CDR3 amino acids: CASRLLADQFTDTQYF. The CDR3 DNA sequence: TGCGCCAGCAGGTTGTTAGCGGACCAATTCACAGATACGCAGTATTTT.

This clonotype was seen a handful of times. The chain couples TRBV15 to TRBJ2-3; TRBD1 agrees at 7 bases. CDR1 is LNHNV and CDR2 is YYDKDF in the germline V gene (reference sequence). The CDR3 is made up of 16 amino acids. J gave up 0 bases and V 1 base, and 4 bases lay outside the gene matches. The DNA for the CDR3 is TGTGCCACCAGCAGAGGATTGACAGGGAGCACAGATACGCAGTATTTT. Its translation: CATSRGLTGSTDTQYF.

Ten or more counts support this clonotype. This sequence joins TRBV29-1 and TRBJ2-4; D is ambiguous. This CDR3 is 13 amino acids long. V gave up 4 bases and J gave up 0 bases, with 7 bases separating them. Germline CDR1 reads SQVTM; CDR2 reads ANQGSEA. CDR3 region: CSVGQIAKNIQYF. DNA of the CDR3: TGCAGCGTTGGTCAGATAGCCAAAAACATTCAGTACTTC.

This clonotype was detected ten times or more. This chain connects TRBV5-1 to TRBJ2-7; TRBD1 or TRBD2 may be the D gene (5 bases each). The V end lost 1 base, the J end lost 7 bases, and 12 bases lay between the germline ends. Germline V lookup: CDR1 SGHRS, CDR2 YFSETQ. This CDR3 region has 13 residues. The CDR3 sequence is CASSLTGTREQYV. The DNA of the CDR3 is TGCGCCAGCAGCTTGACCGGGACCCGGGAGCAGTACGTC.

In this sample, this clonotype turned up many times. This chain uses TRBV20-1 with TRBJ2-1, with 8 positions matching TRBD1. The CDR3 consists of 11 residues. Germline CDR1 and CDR2: DFQATT and SNEGSKA (reference sequence). Germline trimming cut 7 bases from V and 9 bases from J; bases unmatched to any gene: 5. This CDR3 reads CSGQGASEQFF. As DNA, the CDR3 is TGCAGTGGGCAGGGGGCGTCTGAGCAGTTCTTC.

This clonotype was recorded many times. The V and J genes are TRBV20-1 and TRBJ2-3; 12 bases map to TRBD2. The CDR3 contains 15 residues. In germline, CDR1 is DFQATT, CDR2 SNEGSKA (reference sequence). The trim removed 6 bases at V and 4 bases at J, leaving 8 bases unmatched. The CDR3 region is CSAEASGGVPDTQYF. The CDR3 nucleotides read TGCAGTGCGGAGGCTAGCGGGGGGGTTCCAGATACGCAGTATTTT.

In its sample, this clonotype was seen many times. The chain recombines TRBV7-3 with TRBJ2-3; D remains unclear. V lost 2 bases to trimming and J lost 0 bases, with 9 bases between them. Per the germline V gene, CDR1 is SGHTA and CDR2 is FQGTGA. This CDR3 has 15 amino acids. This CDR3 is CASSLFGVSTDTQYF. CDR3 DNA sequence: TGTGCCAGCAGCTTATTTGGCGTAAGCACAGATACGCAGTATTTT.

The V and J genes are TRBV5-1 and TRBJ2-2, with D possibly matching TRBD1 (6 bases). V lost 0 bases, J lost 0 bases, and 27 bases lay in between. The CDR3 totals 22 residues. Germline V gives CDR1 SGHRS, CDR2 YFSETQ. CDR3 in DNA: TGCGCCAGCAGCTTGGGGCGGATAGGGACACGGGTTTGGGACGCGAACACCGGGGAGCTGTTTTTT. Protein sequence: CASSLGRIGTRVWDANTGELFF.

As for this clonotype: A much more abundant neighbour one base away suggests this may be a read error. The chain links TRBV28 to TRBJ1-2; perhaps TRBD1 as D (5 bases). Germline V CDR1 and CDR2: MDHEN, SYDVKM. This CDR3 is 15 amino acids long. The V end was cut by 3 bases, the J end by 0 bases, with 11 bases between. Here the CDR3 DNA reads TGTGCCAGCAGTTTGGCGGACACTGCTAACTATGGCTACACCTTC. Protein product: CASSLADTANYGYTF.

This clonotype was seen repeatedly, ten times or more. The chain is built from TRBV7-6 and TRBJ2-3, with 7 nucleotides matching TRBD2. J was trimmed by 0 bases and V by 2 bases; bases with no gene match: 2. Looked up from germline, CDR1 is SGHVS and CDR2 is FNYEAQ. The CDR3 is made up of 15 amino acids. CDR3: CASSLRRGSTDTQYF. CDR3 DNA: TGTGCCAGCAGCTTACGGCGGGGGAGCACAGATACGCAGTATTTT.

This clonotype appeared many times. Here the CDR3 DNA reads TGCAGTGCGGGCAGGGGGCTGGGCACCGGGGAGCTGTTTTTT. As protein: CSAGRGLGTGELFF. The gene calls are TRBV20-1 and TRBJ2-2; TRBD1 agrees at 8 bases. The CDR3 is made up of 14 amino acids. V lost 6 bases, J lost 4 bases, and 7 bases stayed unmatched. CDR1 and CDR2 (germline): DFQATT, SNEGSKA (reference sequence).